This entry concerns a single T cell receptor beta chain. Its antigen target is currently unknown. Per-base quality was not reported, and no clone a single base away is much larger than it. Trimming removed 4 bases from V and 3 bases from J, leaving 11 bases between the germline ends. The germline V gene yields SGDLS for CDR1 and YYNGEE for CDR2. The CDR3 starts with the cysteine, ends with the phenylalanine, and has 15 residues. The entry retains the CDR3 DNA only, 45 bases that are in frame from base 1. A case-control design nested within a healthcare worker cohort in London, UK, was used, with weekly nasopharyngeal swab PCR tests and blood sampling performed. Healthcare workers were recruited during the week of the UK lockdown, between 23 and 31 March 2020, and followed weekly for up to roughly 16 weeks. To prepare the library, 5' RACE was applied. The reads were generated on a NextSeq 500. Unique molecular identifiers were attached to individual cDNA molecules in the TCR library protocol so that sequencing error and PCR bias could be corrected. Sequencing covered both TCR alpha and beta chains, and within each sample the abundances of alpha and beta sequences were tightly co-correlated. The published analysis was carried out like this. Decombinator V4 was used to annotate TCR sequences for V gene, J gene and CDR3. Expanded TCRs were defined as changing significantly between any two time points under a Poisson model with p below 0.0001. TCR abundances were normalised to the total number of TCRs sequenced in each sample and reported as counts per million. TRAV1-2 paired with TRAJ12, TRAJ20 or TRAJ33 defined MAIT TCRs, while TRAV10 paired with TRAJ18 defined iNKT TCRs. VDJdb, accessed 1 November 2021, was searched for CMV, EBV and SARS-CoV-2 annotated TCRs, excluding TCRs annotated for multiple antigens. The public sequencing data were trimmed at Q25 with fastp and processed into clonotypes with MiXCR by TCRdb, which kept only in-frame beta chains. Entries are consolidated by CDR3 protein sequence, retaining the most common genes and DNA. The V and J calls shown here were made by TCRdb, not taken from the authors' results. The sample has around 82,000 distinct CDR3 sequences on record, roughly 12% of them singletons. About 3.4% of the sample belongs to the ten largest clones.

The data were obtained in a study of early T cells in non-severe SARS-CoV-2 infection listed by TCRdb under 2021. Study-wide context: Because TCR sequencing was done on bulk RNA from unsorted whole blood, the alpha and beta chains could not be paired. Study-wide conclusions, independent of this receptor: VDJdb matching was skewed toward anti-spike CD8 responses and likely underestimated virus-specific expansions, missing private and CD4 specificities.

The chain couples TRBV9 to TRBJ1-6, and TRBD1 may be the D gene, going by 6 matching bases. The source material was whole blood. The sequence derives from an adult who was a healthcare worker with PCR-confirmed SARS-CoV-2 infection or an uninfected control (not recorded which). The bases read TGTGCCAGCAGCTCAGGGGACGGCTATAATTCACCCCTCCACTTT. This yields the protein CASSSGDGYNSPLHF.